The present T cell receptor beta chain was sequenced within a study of OX40 agonist ivuxolimab in advanced cancers. Study results and caveats: Some nonresponders additionally presented with little normalized T-cell clonal expansion.

With regard to this clone: The target antigen is unknown.

CDR1 and CDR2 (germline): SGHRS, YFSETQ. This CDR3 comprises 14 residues. After removal of 5 bases from V and 5 bases from J, the junction contained 8 bases not matched to a gene. Assay: immunoSEQ multiplex PCR; the TCRdb copy retains only in-frame clones and omits some. The profile shows roughly 80,000 clones, about 89% of them singletons. The V call is TRBV5-1, the J call TRBJ2-7; 9 bases fit TRBD1. The sequence was obtained from an adult with an advanced solid tumor such as melanoma, head and neck, liver or kidney cancer. This material consisted of CD4+ or CD8+ T cells sorted from blood, taken in a trial of the OX40 agonist ivuxolimab. In nucleotides, the CDR3 is TGCGCCAGCAGGTTTGGGACAGGGAGGGACGAGCAGTACTTC. This encodes CASRFGTGRDEQYF.